One sample yielded the 26 T cell receptor beta chains listed below, sequenced in a study of T cell repertoires in Merkel cell carcinoma (dated by TCRdb to about 2019). The protocol used for the library was the immunoSEQ multiplex PCR assay. Not all clones reach the TCRdb copy of this immuneACCESS table, which keeps in-frame sequences only. Checked studies attribute under half of the gap to unresolved V genes and leave the rest unexplained. Here the sample has roughly 14,000 clones; 76% occur a single time. The top ten constitute more than 15% of the sample. Sequenced input: tumor tissue. These receptors came from an adult with Merkel cell carcinoma.

V usage is TRBV5-6 and J usage is TRBJ1-1; 9 bases line up with TRBD1. Germline CDR1 is SGHDT and CDR2 is YYEEEE. The CDR3 runs 12 residues. With 2 bases clipped from V and 12 bases from J, the junction kept 5 bases outside the gene matches. Here the CDR3 reads CASSFVQGATFF. CDR3 in DNA: TGTGCCAGCAGCTTCGTACAGGGGGCGACTTTCTTT.

This clone ranks as large. The chain recombines TRBV4-2 with TRBJ1-1, with TRBD1 as a possible D gene (6 bases). Germline CDR1 reads LGHNA; CDR2 reads YNFKEQ. This CDR3 comprises 15 residues. Trimming removed 0 bases at V and 4 bases at J, with 12 bases between. Written as DNA, the CDR3 is TGTGCCAGCAGCCAAGATCGAGGGGGGCTCACTGAAGCTTTCTTT. Translating it yields CASSQDRGGLTEAFF.

The chain combines TRBV7-8 with TRBJ1-3, with D unresolved. The V end was cut by 3 bases, the J end by 0 bases, with 6 bases between. CDR1 is SGHVS and CDR2 is FQNEAQ in the germline V gene. The length of the CDR3 is 14 residues. The CDR3 here is CASSFPGSGNTIYF. The CDR3 coding sequence is TGTGCCAGCAGCTTCCCAGGCTCTGGAAACACCATATATTTT.

The chain carries TRBV11-3 and TRBJ1-1; weak D call: TRBD1 (5 bases). Trimming cost V 5 bases and J 5 bases, with 12 bases left between them. Per the germline V gene, CDR1 is SGHNT and CDR2 is YENEEA. The CDR3 contains 13 residues. CDR3 residues: CASSLARGTEAFF. CDR3 nucleotide sequence: TGTGCCAGCAGCCTAGCACGGGGGACTGAAGCTTTCTTT.

The V call is TRBV19, the J call TRBJ2-5; TRBD1 aligns across 9 bases. Losses at the gene ends were 1 base for V and 4 bases for J; bases not matched to a gene: 4. The CDR3 runs 15 residues. CDR1 and CDR2 (germline): LNHDA, SQIVND (reference sequence). This chain's CDR3 is CASSIADRGGETQYF. DNA of the CDR3: TGTGCCAGTAGTATAGCGGACAGGGGAGGAGAGACCCAGTACTTC. Drawing the rest from reference TRBV19 and TRBJ2-5, the complete variable domain is DGGITQSPKYLFRKEGQNVTLSCEQNLNHDAMYWYRQDPGQGLRLIYYSQIVNDFQKGDIAEGYSVSREKKESFPLTVTSAQKNPTAFYLCASSIADRGGETQYFGPGTRLLVL.

The table lists this clone with a few counts. V gene TRBV5-8 combines with J gene TRBJ2-5, with 7 nucleotides matching TRBD1. Trimming cost V 4 bases and J 1 base; bases outside gene matches: 4. Germline assignment: CDR1 SGHTS and CDR2 YDEGEE. The CDR3 totals 14 residues. CDR3 DNA: TGTGCCAGCAGCATTGACAGGGTCCAAGAGACCCAGTACTTC. It is translated as CASSIDRVQETQYF.

The chain has TRBV4-1 and TRBJ2-5; D is uncertain. This CDR3 has 13 amino acids. V was pared by 4 bases and J by 3 bases, with 9 bases between. Germline V gives CDR1 MGHRA, CDR2 YSYEKL. The CDR3 here is CASSLFLEETQYF. As DNA, the CDR3 is TGCGCCAGCAGCCTTTTTCTGGAAGAGACCCAGTACTTC.

This sequence joins TRBV11-3 and TRBJ1-1; possible D gene TRBD1, 5 bases. Germline V gives CDR1 SGHNT, CDR2 YENEEA. Trimming pared 1 base from V and 3 bases from J, leaving 6 bases between. This CDR3 has 13 residues. This CDR3 reads CASSLVRDTEAFF. CDR3 in DNA: TGTGCCAGCAGCTTAGTCAGGGACACTGAAGCTTTCTTT.

The chain links TRBV4-3 to TRBJ2-5; D is perhaps TRBD1 or TRBD2 (5 bases each). The germline gives CDR1 LGHNA, CDR2 YSLEER. The CDR3 loop spans 14 amino acids. V shed 4 bases and J shed 4 bases, with 13 bases lying between them. The CDR3 DNA reads as TGCGCCAGCAGCCTTTCCGGGACCGGAGAGACCCAGTACTTC. This gives the protein CASSLSGTGETQYF.

This clone occurred a few times. The chain joins TRBV28 to TRBJ2-1; D unresolved. CDR3 length: 14 residues. Deletions cut 7 bases from V and 5 bases from J, with 15 bases between. Per germline, CDR1 MDHEN and CDR2 SYDVKM. The CDR3 reads CASTIGQLNNEQFF. The DNA of the CDR3 is TGTGCCAGCACCATCGGTCAGCTTAACAATGAGCAGTTCTTC. Using reference TRBV28 and TRBJ2-1 for the parts outside the CDR3, the full variable domain is DVKVTQSSRYLVKRTGEKVFLECVQDMDHENMFWYRQDPGLGLRLIYFSYDVKMKEKGDIPEGYSVSREKKERFSLILESASTNQTSMYLCASTIGQLNNEQFFGPGTRLTVL.

The chain has TRBV30 and TRBJ1-3, with 7 bases identical to TRBD1. Trimming removed 3 bases from V and 4 bases from J; junction bases left unmatched: 3. Looked up from germline, CDR1 is GTSNPN and CDR2 is SVGIG (reference sequence). This CDR3 comprises 13 residues. This CDR3 reads CAWRRGPGNTIYF. DNA of the CDR3: TGTGCCTGGAGAAGGGGGCCGGGAAACACCATATATTTT.

Only one count was recorded for this clone. The chain joins TRBV5-1 to TRBJ2-5; no clear D gene. Between the trimmed V and J ends, which lost 7 bases and 1 base, there was a span of 11 bases. From germline, CDR1 is SGHRS and CDR2 YFSETQ. CDR3 size: 13 residues. CDR3 loop: CASRWGIQETQYF. In DNA, the CDR3 is TGCGCCAGCCGATGGGGAATCCAAGAGACCCAGTACTTC.

The chain couples TRBV30 to TRBJ1-6; D is possibly TRBD1 (5 bases). V was trimmed by 3 bases and J by 5 bases, leaving 8 bases between them. CDR1 GTSNPN and CDR2 SVGIG come from the germline V gene (reference sequence). This CDR3 has 13 amino acids. The CDR3 region has the DNA TGTGCCTGGAGGACAGAGAATAATTCACCCCTCCACTTT. This translates into CAWRTENNSPLHF.

The chain carries TRBV7-8 and TRBJ1-2; D is ambiguous. Trimming pared 2 bases from V and 4 bases from J, leaving 8 bases between. There are 13 residues in the CDR3. From germline, CDR1 is SGHVS and CDR2 FQNEAQ. The CDR3 nucleotides are TGTGCCAGCAGCTTACGGGGAGGCTATGGCTACACCTTC. This encodes CASSLRGGYGYTF.

The chain couples TRBV9 to TRBJ2-3; the D gene is possibly TRBD2 (5 bases). CDR3 length equals 14 residues. Per the germline V gene, CDR1 is SGDLS and CDR2 is YYNGEE. The germline V and J ends were trimmed by 7 bases and 0 bases, with 12 bases remaining between them. CDR3 nucleotides: TGTGCCAGCGGGAGTTGGGCTAGCACAGATACGCAGTATTTT. Translating gives CASGSWASTDTQYF. The full variable domain, with the rest looked up from reference TRBV9 and TRBJ2-3, is DSGVTQTPKHLITATGQRVTLRCSPRSGDLSVYWYQQSLDQGLQFLIQYYNGEERAKGNILERFSAQQFPDLHSELNLSSLELGDSALYFCASGSWASTDTQYFGPGTRLTVL.

This clone appeared a single time. The rearrangement links TRBV7-2 to TRBJ1-3; possible D gene TRBD1, 5 bases. Germline CDR1 and CDR2: SGHTA and FQGNSA. CDR3 length: 14 residues. V was pared by 2 bases and J by 3 bases, with 8 bases between. The CDR3 coding sequence is TGTGCCAGCAGCTTAAAGGGGTATGGAAACACCATATATTTT. It encodes CASSLKGYGNTIYF.

About this clone: No DNA is shown, since the ends of the CDR3 on it are uncertain; the CDR3 is the one TCRdb lists. This rearrangement joins TRBV28 to TRBJ1-6; no check of the table's D call, TRBD1, against the DNA was made. A total of 15 residues make up the CDR3, ends included. Germline V CDR1 and CDR2: MDHEN, SYDVKM. CDR3 loop: CASSFFGQVLAPLHF.

The V gene is TRBV29-1, the J gene TRBJ2-2, with D unclear. The CDR3 has 14 amino acids. The V and J ends lost 6 bases and 0 bases respectively, with 11 bases between them. CDR1 and CDR2 (germline): SQVTM, ANQGSEA. CDR3 region: CSVARDSNTGELFF. The CDR3 nucleotides read TGCAGCGTCGCCCGAGATTCGAACACCGGGGAGCTGTTTTTT.

The rearrangement joins TRBV27 to TRBJ2-1; possibly TRBD2 for D (6 bases). V lost 8 bases, J lost 4 bases, and 15 bases lay in between. The CDR3 spans 14 residues. Germline V lookup: CDR1 MNHEY, CDR2 SMNVEV (reference sequence). CDR3 loop: CASGPVAGYNEQFF. The CDR3 DNA sequence: TGTGCCAGCGGACCCGTTGCGGGATACAATGAGCAGTTCTTC.

The chain combines TRBV7-9 with TRBJ1-5; 9 positions agree with TRBD1. Germline V CDR1 and CDR2: SEHNR, FQNEAQ (reference sequence). The V gene end was trimmed by 5 bases and the J gene end by 7 bases; junction bases not matched to a gene: 9. CDR3 size: 15 residues. CDR3 nucleotide sequence: TGTGCCAGCAGCCGTTCGACAGGGGGTTTACAGCCCCAGCATTTT. Amino acids: CASSRSTGGLQPQHF.

The CDR3 sequence: CASSPPGEDYGYTF. The DNA for the CDR3 is TGTGCCAGTAGCCCACCAGGGGAGGACTATGGCTACACCTTC. This sequence joins TRBV19 and TRBJ1-2; tentatively, D is TRBD1 (6 bases). The V and J ends lost 6 bases and 3 bases respectively, with 14 bases between them. Looked up from germline, CDR1 is LNHDA and CDR2 is SQIVND (reference sequence). There are 14 residues in the CDR3.

This clone came up a few times. CDR3 region: CSARTYAEAFF. CDR3 nucleotides: TGCAGTGCTAGAACGTACGCTGAAGCTTTCTTT. The chain carries TRBV20-1 and TRBJ1-1, with D uncertain. The CDR3 loop spans 11 amino acids. Trimming pared 2 bases from V and 6 bases from J, leaving 7 bases between. CDR1 and CDR2 (germline): DFQATT, SNEGSKA (reference sequence).

This chain joins TRBV29-1 and TRBJ1-2, with unresolved D. Germline CDR1 and CDR2: SQVTM and ANQGSEA. V lost 3 bases and J 4 bases, leaving 6 bases between the germline ends. The CDR3 totals 11 residues. This CDR3 is CSVEGIYGYTF. Written as DNA, the CDR3 is TGCAGCGTTGAGGGCATCTATGGCTACACCTTC.

The gene calls are TRBV19 and TRBJ1-5; D is undetermined. CDR3 length: 14 amino acids. Trimming cost V 7 bases and J 2 bases, with 12 bases left between them. From germline, CDR1 is LNHDA and CDR2 SQIVND (reference sequence). The CDR3 spells CASTSFGGNQPQHF. CDR3 nucleotide sequence: TGTGCCAGTACCTCTTTCGGGGGCAATCAGCCCCAGCATTTT.

J is TRBJ1-2 and V is TRBV12-3 or TRBV12-4; no firm D call. The V and J ends lost 1 base and 4 bases respectively, with 7 bases between them. The CDR3 is made up of 13 amino acids. CDR3 bases: TGTGCCAGCAGTTTAGGTCCGGCCTATGGCTACACCTTC. Amino acid sequence: CASSLGPAYGYTF.

The chain has TRBV12-3 or TRBV12-4 and TRBJ1-3, with D hard to call. V was pared by 6 bases and J by 0 bases, with 6 bases between. The CDR3 is made up of 13 amino acids. CDR3 loop: CASRLNSGNTIYF. CDR3 sequence (DNA): TGTGCCAGCAGACTGAACTCTGGAAACACCATATATTTT.